This TCR beta chain was recorded in a study of T cell repertoires in cytomegalovirus infection. Study-wide background: Matching HLA type, along with CMV infection, was indicated by public TCR beta signatures. Study results and caveats: CMV-specific TCR beta clonotypes restricted by HLA-C were the ones dominating the ex vivo response.

The CDR3 covers 16 residues. Per the germline V gene, CDR1 is SGHVS and CDR2 is FNYEAQ. The ends were cut back, 5 bases at V and 0 bases at J, with 15 bases in the middle. Only a few counts were recorded for this clonotype. As yet, its antigen is unknown. TCRdb re-called the reads with MiXCR, one entry per CDR3 protein. Of roughly 300,000 distinct CDR3 sequences listed, about 26% are singletons. The sequenced sample consisted of PBMCs. This TCR was sampled from a human donor in good health (CMV status not recorded). Some clones in this sample may be carry-over from other donors' samples. The V gene is TRBV7-6, the J gene TRBJ2-3; perhaps D is TRBD1 or TRBD2 (5 bases each). CDR3 sequence: CASSPRGAGSTDTQYF. The CDR3 nucleotides read TGTGCCAGCAGCCCTAGAGGGGCGGGTAGCACAGATACGCAGTATTTT.